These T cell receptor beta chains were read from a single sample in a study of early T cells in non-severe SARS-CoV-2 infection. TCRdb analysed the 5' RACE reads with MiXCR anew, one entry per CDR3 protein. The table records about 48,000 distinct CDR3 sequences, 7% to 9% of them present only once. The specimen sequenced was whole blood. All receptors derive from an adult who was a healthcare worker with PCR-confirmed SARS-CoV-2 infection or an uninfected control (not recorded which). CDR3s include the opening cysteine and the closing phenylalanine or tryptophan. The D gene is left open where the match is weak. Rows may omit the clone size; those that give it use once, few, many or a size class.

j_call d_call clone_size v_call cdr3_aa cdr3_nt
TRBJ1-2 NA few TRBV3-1 CASSQGGGYTF TGTGCCAGCAGCCAGGGCGGTGGCTACACCTTC
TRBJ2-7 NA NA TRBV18 CASSPTDRNEQYF TGTGCCAGCTCACCCACAGACCGGAACGAGCAGTACTTC
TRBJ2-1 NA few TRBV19 CASSLGSYNEQFF TGTGCCAGTAGCCTAGGGTCCTACAATGAGCAGTTCTTC
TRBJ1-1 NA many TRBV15 CATSRVDGKNTEAFF TGTGCCACCAGCAGAGTAGACGGGAAGAACACTGAAGCTTTCTTT
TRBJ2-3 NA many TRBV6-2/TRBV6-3 CASSYVLGTDTQYF TGTGCCAGCAGTTACGTTCTCGGAACAGATACGCAGTATTTT
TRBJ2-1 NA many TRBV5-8 CASSLSDSYNEQFF TGTGCCAGCAGCTTGTCGGACAGCTATAATGAGCAGTTCTTC
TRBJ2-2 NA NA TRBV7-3 CASSVQSAGELFF TGTGCCAGCAGCGTTCAGTCCGCCGGGGAGCTGTTTTTT
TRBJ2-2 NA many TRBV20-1 CSARDRGGELFF TGCAGTGCTAGAGATCGGGGAGGGGAGCTGTTTTTT
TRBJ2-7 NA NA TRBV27 CASSTTPSRYEQYF TGTGCCAGCAGTACGACACCCTCCCGCTACGAGCAGTACTTC
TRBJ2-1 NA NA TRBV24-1 CATSDTYNEQFF TGTGCCACCAGTGACACTTACAATGAGCAGTTCTTC
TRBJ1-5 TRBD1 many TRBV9 CASSGQGRQPQHF TGTGCCAGCAGCGGACAGGGAAGGCAGCCCCAGCATTTT
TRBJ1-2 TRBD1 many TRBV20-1 CSARGDRDHYGYTF TGCAGTGCTAGGGGAGACAGGGACCACTATGGCTACACCTTC
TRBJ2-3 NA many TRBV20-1 CSASLGGDTDTQYF TGCAGTGCTAGTCTCGGGGGAGATACAGATACGCAGTATTTT
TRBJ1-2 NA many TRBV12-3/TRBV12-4 CASSARSANYGYTF TGTGCCAGCAGTGCAAGGTCGGCTAACTATGGCTACACCTTC
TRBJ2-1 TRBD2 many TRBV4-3 CASSQDRSGTILNEQFF TGCGCCAGCAGCCAAGATCGTTCGGGGACTATACTCAATGAGCAGTTCTTC
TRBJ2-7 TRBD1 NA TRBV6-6 CASSPGQLVNEQYF TGTGCCAGCAGTCCGGGACAGCTTGTCAACGAGCAGTACTTC
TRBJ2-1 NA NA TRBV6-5 CASSYSRRLPYNEQFF TGTGCCAGCAGTTACTCGAGGCGACTACCCTACAATGAGCAGTTCTTC
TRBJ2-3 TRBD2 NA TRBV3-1 CASSGGDSTDTQYF TGTGCCAGCAGCGGGGGGGATAGCACAGATACGCAGTATTTT
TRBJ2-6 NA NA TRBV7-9 CASSVYRTGANVLTF TGTGCCAGCAGCGTATACAGGACTGGGGCCAACGTCCTGACTTTC
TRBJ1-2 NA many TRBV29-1 CSVGDSNYGYTF TGCAGCGTTGGGGACTCCAACTATGGCTACACCTTC
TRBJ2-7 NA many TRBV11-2 CASSFGQNYEQYF TGTGCCAGCAGCTTTGGACAGAATTACGAGCAGTACTTC
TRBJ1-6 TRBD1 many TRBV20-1 CSAPGQKIPNSPLHF TGCAGTGCCCCGGGACAGAAGATCCCAAATTCACCCCTCCACTTT
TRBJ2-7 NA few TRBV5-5 CASSAWDYEQYF TGTGCCAGCAGCGCGTGGGACTACGAGCAGTACTTC
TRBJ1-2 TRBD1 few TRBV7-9 CASSLAEYTGGTKGYTF TGTGCCAGCAGCTTAGCGGAGTATACAGGGGGCACGAAAGGCTACACCTTC
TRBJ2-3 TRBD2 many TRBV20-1 CSARIWGSGGTSTDTQYF TGCAGTGCTAGAATCTGGGGTAGCGGGGGAACTAGCACAGATACGCAGTATTTT
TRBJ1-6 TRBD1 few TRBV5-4 CASSEGEGANSPLHF TGTGCCAGCAGCGAGGGCGAGGGGGCTAATTCACCCCTCCACTTT
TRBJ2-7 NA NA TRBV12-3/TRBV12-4 CASSLRSTGEDEQYF TGTGCCAGCAGTTTACGGAGCACAGGGGAGGACGAGCAGTACTTC
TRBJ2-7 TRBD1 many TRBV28 CASSLYGTEPYEQYF TGTGCCAGCAGTTTGTACGGGACAGAGCCCTACGAGCAGTACTTC
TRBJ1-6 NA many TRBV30 CAWSRENSPLHF TGTGCCTGGAGCAGGGAGAATTCACCCCTCCACTTT
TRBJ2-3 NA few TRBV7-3 CASSLTPLASDTQYF TGTGCCAGCAGCTTAACCCCACTAGCATCAGATACGCAGTATTTT
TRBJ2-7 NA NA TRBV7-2 CASSRRQVTYEQYF TGTGCCAGCAGCCGCAGACAGGTCACCTACGAGCAGTACTTC
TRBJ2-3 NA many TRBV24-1 CATSDPSREITDTQYF TGTGCCACCAGTGACCCTTCTAGAGAAATCACAGATACGCAGTATTTT
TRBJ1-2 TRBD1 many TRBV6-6 CASSYQGQGSYGYTF TGTGCCAGCAGTTACCAGGGACAGGGGAGCTATGGCTACACCTTC
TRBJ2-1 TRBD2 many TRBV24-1 CATSDLSSGGLNEQFF TGTGCCACCAGTGATTTGTCTAGCGGGGGGTTAAATGAGCAGTTCTTC
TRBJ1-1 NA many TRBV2 CASTWGDRTEAFF TGTGCCAGCACCTGGGGAGATCGCACTGAAGCTTTCTTT
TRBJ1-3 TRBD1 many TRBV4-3 CASSQAPQRGQGTGNTIYF TGCGCCAGCAGCCAAGCTCCCCAAAGAGGACAGGGGACTGGAAACACCATATATTTT
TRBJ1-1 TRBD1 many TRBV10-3 CAIRDRENTEAFF TGTGCCATCAGGGACAGGGAGAACACTGAAGCTTTCTTT
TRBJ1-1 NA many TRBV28 CASNTGLRNTEAFF TGTGCCAGCAACACAGGGCTGAGGAACACTGAAGCTTTCTTT
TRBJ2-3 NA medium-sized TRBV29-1 CSGRGGTDTQYF TGCAGCGGTCGAGGGGGCACAGATACGCAGTATTTT
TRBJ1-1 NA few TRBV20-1 CSALRVATEAFF TGCAGTGCCCTAAGGGTCGCCACTGAAGCTTTCTTT
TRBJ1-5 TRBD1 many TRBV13 CASSLAGQGDQPQHF TGTGCCAGCAGCTTAGCAGGACAGGGGGATCAGCCCCAGCATTTT
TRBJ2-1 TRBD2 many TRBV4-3 CASSQYSGLAGDEQFF TGCGCCAGCAGCCAATATTCGGGACTAGCGGGGGATGAGCAGTTCTTC
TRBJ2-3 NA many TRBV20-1 CSAVTSNMNPDTQYF TGCAGTGCGGTTACTAGCAACATGAACCCAGATACGCAGTATTTT
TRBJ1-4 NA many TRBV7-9 CASSSTGGYSEEKLFF TGTGCCAGCAGCTCGACGGGGGGGTATTCGGAAGAAAAACTGTTTTTT
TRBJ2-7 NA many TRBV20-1 CSARTSGLSYEQYF TGCAGTGCTAGAACTTCCGGCCTGTCCTACGAGCAGTACTTC
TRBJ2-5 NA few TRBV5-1 CASSMGHLEETQYF TGCGCCAGCAGCATGGGACACCTCGAAGAGACCCAGTACTTC
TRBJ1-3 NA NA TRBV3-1 CASSRPMVRRANTIYF TGTGCCAGCAGCCGCCCCATGGTCCGGCGGGCTAACACCATATATTTT
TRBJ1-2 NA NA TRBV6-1 CASTWDIYGYTF TGTGCCAGCACCTGGGACATCTATGGCTACACCTTC
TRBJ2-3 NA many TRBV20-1 CSATRLGVGPDTQYF TGCAGTGCTACCCGGCTGGGTGTGGGCCCAGATACGCAGTATTTT
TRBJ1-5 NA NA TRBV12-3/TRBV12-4 CASSFQFNQPQHF TGTGCCAGCAGTTTCCAGTTCAATCAGCCCCAGCATTTT
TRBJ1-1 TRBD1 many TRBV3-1 CASSQGGQGSTEAFF TGTGCCAGCAGCCAAGGGGGACAGGGAAGTACTGAAGCTTTCTTT
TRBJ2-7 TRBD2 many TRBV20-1 CSVQRGLAGSSYEQYF TGCAGTGTTCAGAGAGGACTAGCGGGGTCCTCCTACGAGCAGTACTTC
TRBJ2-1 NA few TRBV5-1 CASRWAGYNEQFF TGCGCCAGCAGGTGGGCAGGGTACAATGAGCAGTTCTTC
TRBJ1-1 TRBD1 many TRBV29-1 CSAGTGRGTTEAFF TGCAGCGCTGGGACAGGGCGGGGGACCACTGAAGCTTTCTTT
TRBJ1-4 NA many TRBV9 CASSARDIGEKLFF TGTGCCAGCAGCGCCCGGGACATCGGGGAAAAACTGTTTTTT
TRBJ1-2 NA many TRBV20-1 CSARDHGRDTYGYTF TGCAGTGCTAGAGATCACGGCAGGGATACCTATGGCTACACCTTC
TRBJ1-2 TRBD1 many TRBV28 CASSLVLRQGYYGYTF TGTGCCAGCAGTTTAGTGTTGCGACAGGGTTACTATGGCTACACCTTC
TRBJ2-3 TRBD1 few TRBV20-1 CSARVNRGPADTQYF TGCAGTGCTAGAGTTAACAGGGGTCCGGCAGATACGCAGTATTTT
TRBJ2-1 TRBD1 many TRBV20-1 CSAPGGLSSYNEQFF TGCAGTGCTCCAGGGGGTCTTAGCTCCTACAATGAGCAGTTCTTC